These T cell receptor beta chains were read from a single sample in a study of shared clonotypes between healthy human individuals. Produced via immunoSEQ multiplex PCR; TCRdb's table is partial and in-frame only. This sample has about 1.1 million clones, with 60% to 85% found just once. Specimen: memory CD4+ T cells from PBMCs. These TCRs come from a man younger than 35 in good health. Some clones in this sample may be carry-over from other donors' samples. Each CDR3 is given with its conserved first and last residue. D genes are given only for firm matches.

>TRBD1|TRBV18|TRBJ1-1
TGTGCCAGCTCACCAGACAGGGCCATGAACACTGAAGCTTTCTTT
CASSPDRAMNTEAFF
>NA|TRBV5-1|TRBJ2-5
TGCGCCAGCAGCTTGGCCTATCGGGGAACGGCTTTAAAAGAGACCCAGTACTTC
CASSLAYRGTALKETQYF
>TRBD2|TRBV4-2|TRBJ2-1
TGTGCCAGCAGCCAAGAAGGACTAGCGGACAATGAGCAGTTCTTC
CASSQEGLADNEQFF
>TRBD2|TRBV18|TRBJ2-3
TGTGCCAGCTCACCTGTAGCGGGAGTTGGCACAGATACGCAGTATTTT
CASSPVAGVGTDTQYF
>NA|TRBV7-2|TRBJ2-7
TGTGCCAGCAGCTTGGGTTGGTTGGGCGAGCAGTACTTC
CASSLGWLGEQYF
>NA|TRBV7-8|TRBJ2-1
TGTGCCAGCAGCCCAGGAATCAATGAGCAGTTCTTC
CASSPGINEQFF
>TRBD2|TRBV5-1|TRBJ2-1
TGCGCCAGCAGCTTGGCCCTAGCGGGAGTCCGCAATGAGCAGTTCTTC
CASSLALAGVRNEQFF
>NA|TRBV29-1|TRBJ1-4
TGCAGCGTGGATGACCCAACTAATGAAAAACTGTTTTTT
CSVDDPTNEKLFF
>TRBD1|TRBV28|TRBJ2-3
TGTGCCAGCAGTCCCTCCCCGACAGGGAACACAGATACGCAGTATTTT
CASSPSPTGNTDTQYF
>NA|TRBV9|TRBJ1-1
TGTGCCAGCAGCGTAGGCGAGGGGGGCACTGAAGCTTTCTTT
CASSVGEGGTEAFF
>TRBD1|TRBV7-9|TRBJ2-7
TGTGCCAGCAGCTTGTCCCCCGGGACAGCAACCTACGAGCAGTACTTC
CASSLSPGTATYEQYF